The rows below give T cell receptor beta chains drawn from one sample of a study of Ad26.COV2.S vaccination and SARS-CoV-2 variants. Produced via immunoSEQ multiplex PCR; TCRdb's table is partial and in-frame only. Of around 300,000 clones in the sample, more than 85% were seen once. Here the sequenced sample was peripheral blood, taken in a trial of Ad26.COV2.S vaccine versus placebo. These receptors were collected from a person aged 18-60 years who received the Ad26.COV2.S COVID-19 vaccine or a placebo. CDR3s include the opening cysteine and the closing phenylalanine or tryptophan. A D gene is named only where the DNA matches it firmly. Not all rows give a size; the values are once, few, many and, for expanded clones, a class.

NA | TRBJ2-7 | NA | TRBV7-2 | TGTGCCAGCAGCGTTAGCGGGCAGGGGGGGTACGAGCAGTACTTC | CASSVSGQGGYEQYF
NA | TRBJ2-7 | few | TRBV5-1 | TGCGCCAGCAGCTTAGACACGACGACGTATGTGCAGTACTTC | CASSLDTTTYVQYF
NA | TRBJ1-1 | few | TRBV3-1/TRBV3-2 | TGTGCCAGCAGCCGCAAACCAGGCACTGAAGCTTTCTTT | CASSRKPGTEAFF
NA | TRBJ1-2 | NA | TRBV5-1 | TGCGCCAGCAGCGGAGGATGGAGGGAGGATGGCTACACCTTC | CASSGGWREDGYTF
NA | TRBJ2-1 | few | TRBV19 | TGTGCCAGTAGTGCGTACTTAGGACAGTACAATGAGCAGTTCTTC | CASSAYLGQYNEQFF
NA | TRBJ2-2 | once | TRBV11-2 | TGTGCCAGCAGCTTCACCACCGGGGAGCTGTTTTTT | CASSFTTGELFF
TRBD2 | TRBJ2-3 | NA | TRBV2 | TGTGCCAGCTTGCGGGAGAGCACAGATACGCAGTATTTT | CASLRESTDTQYF
NA | TRBJ1-1 | NA | TRBV30 | TGTGCCTGGAGCCTTGGACGGGTTGAAGCTTTCTTT | CAWSLGRVEAFF
TRBD1 | TRBJ2-2 | NA | TRBV5-6 | TGTGCCAGCAGCTTCAACAGGGGGCCGAACACCGGGGAGCTGTTTTTT | CASSFNRGPNTGELFF
TRBD1 | TRBJ1-2 | NA | TRBV6-1 | TGTGCCAGCAAGGGACAGGGGAAGAACTATGGCTACACCTTC | CASKGQGKNYGYTF
TRBD1 | TRBJ2-7 | few | TRBV9 | TGTGCCAGCAGCGTAGGGACAGGGAGTCATTCCTACGAGCAGTACTTC | CASSVGTGSHSYEQYF
NA | TRBJ2-1 | NA | TRBV3-1/TRBV3-2 | TGTGCCAGCCGACGGGCCTCTCTGGGGAATGAGCAGTTCTTC | CASRRASLGNEQFF
NA | TRBJ2-3 | NA | TRBV4-1 | TGCGCCAGCAGCCAGACCAGGGGCGGGGGTGGCACAGATACGCAGTATTTT | CASSQTRGGGGTDTQYF
TRBD1 | TRBJ1-1 | NA | TRBV6-2/TRBV6-3 | TGTGCCAGCAGTGCCGGGACAGCGACGAACACTGAAGCTTTCTTT | CASSAGTATNTEAFF
TRBD2 | TRBJ2-1 | NA | TRBV5-1 | TGCGCCAGCAGCTTGGAGACGCTAGCGGCACGCAATGAGCAGTTCTTC | CASSLETLAARNEQFF
NA | TRBJ2-3 | once | TRBV4-1 | TGCGCCAGCAGCCAAAAAAAAGAGGCTACAAGGTGGGCAGATACGCAGTATTTT | CASSQKKEATRWADTQYF
NA | TRBJ1-2 | NA | TRBV5-6 | TGTGCCAGCAGCTACTACCGCCAGGGGTTCGTTGGCTACACCTTC | CASSYYRQGFVGYTF
NA | TRBJ2-7 | NA | TRBV7-2 | TGTGCCAGCAGCTTAGAAAGCAGGGGTACTTACGAGCAGTACTTC | CASSLESRGTYEQYF
NA | TRBJ2-5 | NA | TRBV7-7 | TGTGCTAGCAGCTTAGTTGGTGCCCAAGAGACCCAGTACTTC | CASSLVGAQETQYF
NA | TRBJ1-5 | NA | TRBV28 | TGTGCCAGCAGTCCGAGGGGATTGGGCAATCAGCCCCAGCATTTT | CASSPRGLGNQPQHF
TRBD2 | TRBJ2-1 | NA | TRBV29-1 | TGCAGCGCGACTAGCGGAAGCTCCTACAATGAGCAGTTCTTC | CSATSGSSYNEQFF
TRBD1 | TRBJ1-2 | NA | TRBV9 | TGTGCCAGCAGCGCTCCCGGGACAGGGGCCTATGGCTACACCTTC | CASSAPGTGAYGYTF
NA | TRBJ2-7 | NA | TRBV4-1 | TGCGCCAGCAGCCAATCAGCGGAAGCCTACTACGAGCAGTACTTC | CASSQSAEAYYEQYF
TRBD2 | TRBJ2-1 | NA | TRBV7-9 | TGTGCCAGCAGCTGGGACGAAACTAGCGGAGTCGTCTCCTACAATGAGCAGTTCTTC | CASSWDETSGVVSYNEQFF
TRBD1 | TRBJ1-1 | once | TRBV19 | TGTGCCAGCCTCCAGGGACAGGGGGCGTGGAACACTGAAGCTTTCTTT | CASLQGQGAWNTEAFF
TRBD1 | TRBJ2-3 | NA | TRBV13 | TGTGCCAGCAGCTATCCCGAGACAGGGTTATCAGATACGCAGTATTTT | CASSYPETGLSDTQYF
NA | TRBJ1-2 | NA | TRBV28 | TGTGCCAGCAGTTTACAGCGGGGGGCGCGAGGCTACACCTTC | CASSLQRGARGYTF
NA | TRBJ1-3 | NA | TRBV7-3 | TGTGCCACCCACCGGGACACCAAAGGGAACACCATATATTTT | CATHRDTKGNTIYF
TRBD1 | TRBJ2-3 | NA | TRBV19 | TGTGCCAGTAGTAAGACGGACCCAACAGGGGCAGATACGCAGTATTTT | CASSKTDPTGADTQYF
NA | TRBJ1-4 | NA | TRBV28 | TGTGCCAGCAGACAGCAGGGGATGAAGGAAAAACTGTTTTTT | CASRQQGMKEKLFF
NA | TRBJ2-1 | NA | TRBV24-1 | TGTGCCACCAGTGATCCCCCGGGCCGGGGTGAGCAGTTCTTC | CATSDPPGRGEQFF
TRBD2 | TRBJ2-7 | NA | TRBV4-1 | TGCGCCAGCAGCCAAGTGTATTCAGCGGGGATGGGTGGCTCCGAGCAGTACTTC | CASSQVYSAGMGGSEQYF
NA | TRBJ2-7 | once | TRBV6-2/TRBV6-3 | TGTGCCAGCAGTTATGTTCCAGGCCTGGCCGAAACCTACGAGCAGTACTTC | CASSYVPGLAETYEQYF
NA | TRBJ2-7 | NA | TRBV11-2 | TGTGCCAGCAGCTTTTACCCCAAACCGGGACGGAACGAGCAGTACTTC | CASSFYPKPGRNEQYF
TRBD1 | TRBJ2-2 | NA | TRBV2 | TGTGCCAGCAGGGGATTGACAGGGGGAAGAACCGGGGAGCTGTTTTTT | CASRGLTGGRTGELFF
TRBD1 | TRBJ2-7 | NA | TRBV7-9 | TGTGCCAGCAGCTTAAGTGGGACAGGACTAAACTACGAGCAGTACTTC | CASSLSGTGLNYEQYF
TRBD1 | TRBJ1-1 | NA | TRBV4-2 | TGTGCCAGCAGCCGAAAGACAGGGGACACTGAAGCTTTCTTT | CASSRKTGDTEAFF
TRBD1 | TRBJ1-4 | NA | TRBV7-8 | TGTGCCAGCAGCTTAGGGGACAGTAATGAAAAACTGTTTTTT | CASSLGDSNEKLFF
NA | TRBJ1-4 | NA | TRBV6-1 | TGTGCCAGCAGTGAAGCACAGGAAAAACTGTTTTTT | CASSEAQEKLFF
NA | TRBJ2-1 | NA | TRBV7-2 | TGTGCCAGCAGCTTGATGGGGGACTCGATAAACAATGAGCAGTTCTTC | CASSLMGDSINNEQFF
TRBD1 | TRBJ1-2 | NA | TRBV29-1 | TGCAGCGTGGATCCGGGACAGGGGGCCTATGGCTACACCTTC | CSVDPGQGAYGYTF
NA | TRBJ1-2 | once | TRBV16 | TGTGCCAGCAGCCAACAGAGCTACTATGGCTACACCTTC | CASSQQSYYGYTF
TRBD1 | TRBJ2-7 | NA | TRBV7-9 | TGTGCCAGCAGCCGGGACAGCCTCTACGAGCAGTACTTC | CASSRDSLYEQYF
NA | TRBJ1-6 | NA | TRBV18 | TGTGCCAGCTCACCATCACAGGAGACCCATTATAATTCACCCCTCCACTTT | CASSPSQETHYNSPLHF
TRBD2 | TRBJ2-1 | once | TRBV7-6 | TGTGCCAGCAGCTTAGAAAGAGTGGGCGGGAGGCTAGGTAATGAGCAGTTCTTC | CASSLERVGGRLGNEQFF
NA | TRBJ2-7 | NA | TRBV13 | TGTGCCAGCAGCCCAGGGACTTCCTACGAGCAGTACTTC | CASSPGTSYEQYF
TRBD1 | TRBJ1-6 | NA | TRBV27 | TGTGCCAGCAGAGAAGGGACAGGGGATAATTCACCCCTCCACTTT | CASREGTGDNSPLHF
NA | TRBJ2-7 | NA | TRBV10-3 | TGTGCCATCAGTGATGGGACAAACTCCTACGAGCAGTACTTC | CAISDGTNSYEQYF
NA | TRBJ2-7 | NA | TRBV6-2/TRBV6-3 | TGTGCCAGCAGTTCCCAGGGAGTCGCCTACGAGCAGTACTTC | CASSSQGVAYEQYF